This T cell receptor (beta chain) was recovered during a study of T-cell memory formation after mild COVID-19. Study summary: The two donors had largely donor-specific TCR clusters. General study findings and limits: Contracting clones, day 15 to 85, had balanced CD4/CD8, and later expanders favored CD4+. CD4+ clones that contracted lay mainly in CM and EM; CD8+ ones lay in EMRA.

Details on this clonotype: Its target is unknown.

V shed 1 base, J shed 1 base, and the junction held 9 bases outside the gene matches. Germline CDR1 and CDR2: SGHTA and FQGNSA. The CDR3 covers 17 residues. TCRdb reanalysed the 5' RACE reads using MiXCR and keeps one entry per CDR3 protein. The table includes roughly 550,000 distinct CDR3 sequences, 20% detected once. The sample comprised PBMCs or a T cell subset sorted from them (not recorded which). The chain carries TRBV7-2 and TRBJ1-2; 7 nucleotides line up with TRBD1. The source is an adult woman who had mild COVID-19 (a few samples of this study predate the infection). Cell type and time point are not known. CDR3 nucleotides: TGTGCCAGCAGCTTAGGCGGGACAGACTCTCTTAACTATGGCTACACCTTC. It translates to CASSLGGTDSLNYGYTF.